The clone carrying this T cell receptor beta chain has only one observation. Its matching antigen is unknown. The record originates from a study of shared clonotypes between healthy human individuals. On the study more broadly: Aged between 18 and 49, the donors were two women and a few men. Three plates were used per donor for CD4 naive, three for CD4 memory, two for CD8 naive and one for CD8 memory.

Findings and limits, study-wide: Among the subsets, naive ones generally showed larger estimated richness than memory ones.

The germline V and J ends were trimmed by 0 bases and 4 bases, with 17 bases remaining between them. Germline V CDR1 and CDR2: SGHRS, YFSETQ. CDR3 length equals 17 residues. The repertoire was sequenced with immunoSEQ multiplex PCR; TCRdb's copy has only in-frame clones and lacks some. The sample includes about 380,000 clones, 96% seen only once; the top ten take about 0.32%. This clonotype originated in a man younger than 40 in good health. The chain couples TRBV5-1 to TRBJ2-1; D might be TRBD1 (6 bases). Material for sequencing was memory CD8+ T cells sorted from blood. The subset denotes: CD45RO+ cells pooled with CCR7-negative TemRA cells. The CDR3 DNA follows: TGCGCCAGCAGCTTGGTGGGACAAAGTAGCAGTTACAATGAGCAGTTCTTC. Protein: CASSLVGQSSSYNEQFF. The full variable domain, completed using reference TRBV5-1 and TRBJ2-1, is KAGVTQTPRYLIKTRGQQVTLSCSPISGHRSVSWYQQTPGQGLQFLFEYFSETQRNKGNFPGRFSGRQFSNSRSEMNVSTLELGDSALYLCASSLVGQSSSYNEQFFGPGTRLTVL.